This is a list of T cell receptor beta chains from one sample in a study of blood T cell repertoires in COVID-19. Sequencing used immunoSEQ multiplex PCR; TCRdb keeps in-frame clones, though not all of them. This table holds about 250,000 clones, around 81% found once. Sample: peripheral blood. The origin of the receptors is a woman aged 55 to 70 with active or convalescent COVID-19. CDR3s leave out the opening cysteine and the closing phenylalanine or tryptophan.

j_gene: TRBJ2-7; v_gene: TRBV2; CDR3aa: ASSVVPAGHYEQY
j_gene: TRBJ1-5; v_gene: TRBV10-2; CDR3aa: ASSEWQGGQPQH
j_gene: TRBJ2-1; v_gene: TRBV7-2; CDR3aa: ASSPRGGEHYNEQF
j_gene: TRBJ2-7; v_gene: TRBV10-3; CDR3aa: AISGLAGGSLSYEQY
j_gene: TRBJ2-3; v_gene: TRBV18; CDR3aa: ASSPEVDTDTQY
j_gene: TRBJ2-5; v_gene: TRBV25-1; CDR3aa: ASSESRTGKETQY
j_gene: TRBJ1-2; v_gene: TRBV7-2; CDR3aa: ASSPGGGGGYT
j_gene: TRBJ1-4; v_gene: TRBV18; CDR3aa: ASSPRQGREKLF
j_gene: TRBJ2-7; v_gene: TRBV11-2; CDR3aa: ASSSPGQAVYEQY
j_gene: TRBJ2-1; v_gene: TRBV13; CDR3aa: ASSLGPALSSYNEQF
j_gene: TRBJ2-3; v_gene: TRBV2; CDR3aa: ASSARFVVNTQY
j_gene: TRBJ2-3; v_gene: TRBV7-9; CDR3aa: ASRQGGDTDTQY
j_gene: TRBJ2-1; v_gene: TRBV5-5; CDR3aa: ASSINNEQF
j_gene: TRBJ2-5; v_gene: TRBV6-5; CDR3aa: ASSLGSGGAETQY
j_gene: TRBJ1-2; v_gene: TRBV11-2; CDR3aa: ASSPDRGTYGYT
j_gene: TRBJ2-1; v_gene: TRBV18; CDR3aa: ASSLTSGGSYNEQF
j_gene: TRBJ1-2; v_gene: TRBV19; CDR3aa: ASSIAPEENYGYT
j_gene: TRBJ1-1; v_gene: TRBV28; CDR3aa: ATTRDPNTEAF
j_gene: TRBJ2-4; v_gene: TRBV3-1/TRBV3-2; CDR3aa: ASSQTTGSNIQY
j_gene: TRBJ2-5; v_gene: TRBV4-2; CDR3aa: ASSRGQGRETQY
j_gene: TRBJ1-5; v_gene: TRBV3-1/TRBV3-2; CDR3aa: ASSPTSGEYGQPQH
j_gene: TRBJ2-3; v_gene: TRBV7-2; CDR3aa: ASSLGRGGPDTQY
j_gene: TRBJ2-1; v_gene: TRBV19; CDR3aa: ASRAFSGGILTDNEQF
j_gene: TRBJ1-3; v_gene: TRBV6-1; CDR3aa: ASSEQGGSGNTIY
j_gene: TRBJ1-1; v_gene: TRBV7-7; CDR3aa: ASSPWGTGGTEAF
j_gene: TRBJ2-5; v_gene: TRBV6-5; CDR3aa: ASSLGQGGKETQY
j_gene: TRBJ2-1; v_gene: TRBV3-1/TRBV3-2; CDR3aa: ASSLGQGSYNEQF
j_gene: TRBJ1-3; v_gene: TRBV9; CDR3aa: ASSPRTGGSGNTIY
j_gene: TRBJ2-3; v_gene: TRBV24-1; CDR3aa: ATSDWDREGTDTQY
j_gene: TRBJ1-4; v_gene: TRBV5-1; CDR3aa: ASSLSVGEEKLF
j_gene: TRBJ1-1; v_gene: TRBV10-2; CDR3aa: ASSDWTYPEAF
j_gene: TRBJ1-2; v_gene: TRBV6-5; CDR3aa: ASAGDLGYT
j_gene: TRBJ1-2; v_gene: TRBV27; CDR3aa: ASRPAGQNYGYT
j_gene: TRBJ1-2; v_gene: TRBV5-4; CDR3aa: ASSLGSTNYGYT
j_gene: TRBJ1-2; v_gene: TRBV6-5; CDR3aa: ASSHDRGRGYT
j_gene: TRBJ2-1; v_gene: TRBV4-2; CDR3aa: ASSRLAGGEDEQF
j_gene: TRBJ2-2; v_gene: TRBV5-1; CDR3aa: ASSLDGGGGELF
j_gene: TRBJ2-2; v_gene: TRBV2; CDR3aa: ASKDRENTGELF
j_gene: TRBJ2-3; v_gene: TRBV10-1; CDR3aa: ASTSAGGVDTDTQY